Sequencing of this T cell receptor (beta chain) was carried out in a study of blood T cell repertoires in COVID-19. Background on the study: Sources were T cells, B-cell-depleted T cells, or PBMCs; the material itself was cDNA or gDNA.

As processed by the authors: From reference gene primer amplification, estimates of nucleated cell counts were derived. TCRdb's table, derived via immunoSEQ multiplex PCR, lists solely in-frame clones and lacks some. For V, J and clone size, that table is used; D and trimming come from the DNA. The data hold around 80,000 clones, with 83% observed a single time. The ends were cut back, 7 bases at V and 6 bases at J, with 16 bases in the middle. The CDR3 length is 13 residues. In germline, CDR1 is MNHEY, CDR2 SVGAGI. This chain joins TRBV6-5 and TRBJ2-7; D possibly corresponds to TRBD1 (7 bases). The sequenced material came from peripheral blood. This clonotype originated in a woman at least 80 years old with acute or convalescent COVID-19. The CDR3 coding sequence is TGTGCCAGCAAGGGGGGACAGTCGGTCGAGCAGTACTTC. It translates to CASKGGQSVEQYF.